This T cell receptor beta chain emerged from a study of regulatory T cells in long-lasting Graves disease. General study findings and limits: Favored gene segments in persistent disease were TRBV28, TRBJ1-2 and TRBJ2-5. Persistent patients had a count of shared public clonotypes (approximately 3,000) that exceeded that of new patients (around 910).

Trimming took 5 bases from V and 6 from J, leaving 11 bases between them. The CDR3 extends over 13 amino acids. Germline values: CDR1 SEHNR, CDR2 FQNEAQ (reference sequence). Sample time point: newly diagnosed GD, antithyroid drugs for less than 3 months. Researchers made the TCR library from RNA that was extracted from PBMCs. Nine milliliters of peripheral blood went into EDTA tubes. This clonotype was counted ten times or more. Its specificity is not known. With iRepertoire HTBI primers and Arm-PCR of CDR3 regions, TCR beta libraries were built. TCRdb independently ran MiXCR on the multiplex PCR reads; one entry per CDR3 protein. The sample holds 400,000 to 500,000 distinct CDR3 sequences, 15% seen once. These same records also appear under a second study, on T cells in Graves' hyperthyroidism and ophthalmopathy. That source reports: An initial round of RT-PCR targeting the TCR CDR3 relied on the HTBI primer set.

The clonotype comes from a woman between 25 and 40 years old with Graves disease. This chain connects TRBV7-9 to TRBJ1-5; possibly TRBD1 for D (6 bases). The material sequenced was peripheral blood mononuclear cells (PBMCs), taken at new diagnosis, from a patient treated with antithyroid drugs. The CDR3 reads CASSGGGTQPQHF. The CDR3 DNA reads as TGTGCCAGCAGCGGAGGGGGAACTCAGCCCCAGCATTTT.